This passage covers 26 T cell receptor beta chains from one sample sequenced in a study of cytomegalovirus exposure and HLA in healthy donors (dated by TCRdb to the late 2010s). The library relied on the immunoSEQ multiplex PCR assay. For the multiplex PCR, a mixture combining 60 forward primers for TCR Vbeta segments and 13 reverse primers for TCR Jbeta segments was used. This immuneACCESS table, as held by TCRdb, lists in-frame sequences with V and J called but not all clones. Of the missing ones, under half trace to an unresolved V gene in checked studies; the others have no known cause. The sample table holds more than 200,000 clones, of which about 79% were seen once. The ten largest clones capture 1.5% to 2% of the sample. The sample taken for sequencing was PBMCs. Receptors were obtained from a male donor in good health and CMV-seronegative.

This clone was recorded once. The chain combines TRBV27 with TRBJ1-5, with 11 nucleotides matching TRBD1. The V segment lost 7 bases and the J segment 1 base; nucleotides outside the gene matches: 15. Germline V CDR1 and CDR2: MNHEY, SMNVEV (reference sequence). The CDR3 covers 19 residues. This CDR3 is CASIPFFRDRGASNQPQHF. For the CDR3, the DNA is TGTGCCAGCATCCCCTTTTTCCGGGACAGGGGGGCGAGCAATCAGCCCCAGCATTTT.

V gene TRBV28 combines with J gene TRBJ1-2; 9 bases fit TRBD1. V shed 5 bases and J 0 bases; nucleotides not matched to a gene: 7. The CDR3 extends over 16 amino acids. Germline V gene sequence: CDR1 MDHEN, CDR2 SYDVKM. The CDR3 nucleotides read TGTGCCAGCAGTCCCGGGACAGGGCGTGCTAACTATGGCTACACCTTC. This gives the protein CASSPGTGRANYGYTF.

The gene calls are TRBV9 and TRBJ2-7; 7 nucleotides agree with TRBD1. The CDR3 spans 15 residues. The germline CDR1 and CDR2 sequences are SGDLS and YYNGEE. J gave up 2 bases and V 2 bases, and 7 bases lay outside the gene matches. The CDR3 DNA reads as TGTGCCAGCAGCGTCGGGACAGATGGTCCCTACGAGCAGTACTTC. Protein sequence: CASSVGTDGPYEQYF.

The J gene is TRBJ2-7, the V gene TRBV7-9, with D possibly matching TRBD2 (5 bases). Trimming took 1 base from V and 3 from J, leaving 13 bases between them. The V gene's germline CDR1 is SEHNR and CDR2 FQNEAQ (reference sequence). This CDR3 has 15 residues. The CDR3 spells CASSLVAGVVYEQYF. CDR3 bases: TGTGCCAGCAGCTTAGTAGCCGGGGTGGTCTACGAGCAGTACTTC.

The V call is TRBV6-9, the J call TRBJ1-1; D is unclear. V lost 6 bases to trimming and J lost 1 base, with 21 bases between them. Germline CDR1 and CDR2: MNHGY and SVAAGI. The CDR3 is made up of 17 amino acids. The CDR3 nucleotides are TGTGCCAGCAGCAATATACGTAGTCCTGTCAAGAACACTGAAGCTTTCTTT. Residues: CASSNIRSPVKNTEAFF.

This chain connects TRBV5-1 to TRBJ2-7, with D possibly being TRBD1 (6 bases). The CDR3 contains 14 residues. The V end was cut by 3 bases, the J end by 7 bases, with 17 bases between. CDR1 is SGHRS, CDR2 YFSETQ, per germline. The CDR3 loop is CASSSTGSSGEQYF. The CDR3 coding sequence is TGCGCCAGCAGCTCAACAGGGAGTTCGGGGGAGCAGTACTTC.

The chain has TRBV6-5 and TRBJ1-5, with D perhaps TRBD1 (5 bases). Trimming shortened V by 7 bases and J by 0 bases, and 10 bases separated the two germline ends. Per germline, CDR1 MNHEY and CDR2 SVGAGI. This CDR3 region has 14 residues. In DNA, the CDR3 is TGTGCCAGCAATGATAGGGGTAGCAATCAGCCCCAGCATTTT. Translating it yields CASNDRGSNQPQHF.

V gene TRBV5-4 combines with J gene TRBJ2-4; 10 nucleotides agree with TRBD1. This CDR3 is built from 14 residues. Germline V gene lookup returns CDR1 SGHNT and CDR2 YYREEE (reference sequence). V was clipped by 4 bases and J by 8 bases; unmatched bases: 6. The DNA of the CDR3 is TGTGCCAGCAGCCAGACAGGGGGCAGAGACATTCAGTACTTC. This encodes CASSQTGGRDIQYF.

This rearrangement joins TRBV18 to TRBJ2-7, with TRBD2 matching over 8 bases. V gave up 3 bases and J gave up 0 bases; unmatched junction bases: 7. This CDR3 region has 16 residues. The germline V gene encodes CDR1 KGHSH and CDR2 LQKENI. CDR3 coding DNA: TGTGCCAGCTCACCCCCTAGCGGGTGGAGCTCCTACGAGCAGTACTTC. It encodes CASSPPSGWSSYEQYF.

The chain uses TRBV5-6 and TRBJ2-1; D possibly corresponds to TRBD2 (5 bases). Trimming cost V 6 bases and J 9 bases, with 19 bases left between them. Germline V gene data show CDR1 as SGHDT and CDR2 as YYEEEE. The CDR3 extends over 14 amino acids. The CDR3 DNA reads as TGTGCCAGCACCAAGACTGCCTACAGCGGTGAGCAGTTCTTC. Translation gives CASTKTAYSGEQFF.

The V and J genes are TRBV9 and TRBJ2-1; D is unresolved. The V and J ends lost 4 bases and 8 bases respectively, with 19 bases between them. The CDR3 consists of 15 residues. The germline CDR1 and CDR2 sequences are SGDLS and YYNGEE. DNA for the CDR3: TGTGCCAGCAGCCCTCGGAGTGGTGTAAGCGATGAGCAGTTCTTC. Translating gives CASSPRSGVSDEQFF.

This chain links TRBV7-2 with TRBJ2-1; weak D call: TRBD1 (5 bases). Germline V lookup: CDR1 SGHTA, CDR2 FQGNSA. The CDR3 covers 14 residues. V was cut by 5 bases and J by 6 bases, with 14 bases left in between. Here the CDR3 reads CASSRRTPLNEQFF. The DNA for the CDR3 is TGTGCCAGCAGCCGCCGGACACCCCTCAATGAGCAGTTCTTC.

The chain couples TRBV27 to TRBJ2-2; TRBD2 matches 16 bases. Germline CDR1 MNHEY, CDR2 SMNVEV (reference sequence). V lost 7 bases, J lost 6 bases, and 14 bases stayed unmatched. This CDR3 is built from 19 residues. CDR3 bases: TGTGCCAGCAACGAAATGGGGACTAGCGGGAGGGGTACGGCCGGGGAGCTGTTTTTT. Translation gives CASNEMGTSGRGTAGELFF.

The gene calls are TRBV28 and TRBJ1-5; D is uncertain. The V gene lost 6 bases and the J gene lost 7 bases, with 16 bases spanning the gap. The CDR3 covers 14 residues. The germline CDR1 and CDR2 sequences are MDHEN and SYDVKM. The CDR3 nucleotides are TGTGCCAGCAGAAGCGTGAGGGAAAGACAGCCCCAGCATTTT. Protein: CASRSVRERQPQHF.

The chain has TRBV5-6 and TRBJ2-5; D is possibly TRBD2 (5 bases). V lost 0 bases, J lost 5 bases, and 14 bases lay in between. This CDR3 comprises 15 residues. Germline values: CDR1 SGHDT, CDR2 YYEEEE. The CDR3 DNA is TGTGCCAGCAGCTTGGTCGTCAGGCCGGGGGAGACCCAGTACTTC. Translating gives CASSLVVRPGETQYF.

The table lists this clone with a few counts. This chain links TRBV29-1 with TRBJ2-7; TRBD1 might be the D (6 bases). CDR3 length: 12 residues. With 5 bases removed from V and 3 bases from J, the gap between germline ends came to 11 bases. The germline V gene encodes CDR1 SQVTM and CDR2 ANQGSEA. CDR3 nucleotides: TGCAGCGTTCAACTAGGGGGCTACGAGCAGTACTTC. Translating it yields CSVQLGGYEQYF.

The gene calls are TRBV21-1 and TRBJ1-1; the DNA was not used to check the table's D call, TRBD1. TRBV21-1 represents a pseudogene. The CDR3 runs to 15 residues. The CDR3 spells CASSRDRELDTEAFF. The DNA of the CDR3 is TGTGCCAGCAGTCGGGACAGGGAGCTCGACACTGAAGCTTTCTTT.

The chain recombines TRBV4-2 with TRBJ2-7; D unresolved. Germline values: CDR1 LGHNA, CDR2 YNFKEQ. The CDR3 runs to 13 residues. V lost 4 bases to trimming and J lost 5 bases, with 12 bases between them. In DNA, the CDR3 is TGTGCCAGCAGCCCGCGGCGAGTAGACGAGCAGTACTTC. This translates into CASSPRRVDEQYF.

The chain has TRBV14 and TRBJ1-1; 7 bases are a match to TRBD1. V dropped 0 bases and J dropped 1; count of bases not matched to a gene: 11. The CDR3 is 18 residues long. The germline CDR1 and CDR2 sequences are SGHDN and FVKESK. The DNA for the CDR3 is TGTGCCAGCAGCCAAGAGGGGACAGACGCCTGGGGGAACACTGAAGCTTTCTTT. Protein product: CASSQEGTDAWGNTEAFF.

The chain carries TRBV16 and TRBJ2-7; possibly TRBD2 for D (5 bases). CDR3 length equals 13 residues. Per germline, CDR1 KGHSY and CDR2 FQNENV. Trimming took off 0 bases at V and 8 bases at J, with 11 bases between the two ends. The CDR3 nucleotides are TGTGCCAGCAGCCAATCGGCAGCGGCACAGCAGTACTTC. It translates to CASSQSAAAQQYF.

The rearrangement joins TRBV7-9 to TRBJ1-5; D uncertain. This CDR3 spans 13 amino acids. Per germline, CDR1 SEHNR and CDR2 FQNEAQ (reference sequence). Trimming shortened V by 1 base and J by 7 bases, and 8 bases separated the two germline ends. For the CDR3, the DNA is TGTGCCAGCAGCTTAGGGGTCGGGCAGCCCCAGCATTTT. Translation gives CASSLGVGQPQHF.

This chain connects TRBV2 to TRBJ1-2, with TRBD1 as a possible D gene (5 bases). With 3 bases removed from V and 4 bases from J, the gap between germline ends came to 15 bases. This CDR3 comprises 15 residues. Per the germline V gene, CDR1 is SNHLY and CDR2 is FYNNEI. The CDR3 loop is CASSDARGAGYGYTF. The DNA for the CDR3 is TGTGCCAGCAGTGACGCAAGGGGCGCCGGCTATGGCTACACCTTC.

This clone was detected once. The chain employs TRBV9 and TRBJ2-2; 9 bases map to TRBD2. Germline V CDR1 and CDR2: SGDLS, YYNGEE. V was clipped by 0 bases and J by 4 bases; unmatched bases: 10. The CDR3 length is 18 residues. DNA for the CDR3: TGTGCCAGCAGCGTAGATGGTAGCGGGAGTTTGTCCACCGGGGAGCTGTTTTTT. Translated, it gives CASSVDGSGSLSTGELFF.

The chain links TRBV27 to TRBJ1-2; TRBD1 matches 7 bases. Germline CDR1 MNHEY, CDR2 SMNVEV (reference sequence). V trimming: 2 bases; J trimming: 4 bases; junction bases outside the gene matches: 4. The CDR3 has 14 amino acids. The CDR3 DNA is TGTGCCAGCAGTTTACTAGGGGGCTCCTATGGCTACACCTTC. Translated: CASSLLGGSYGYTF.

This clone was picked up one time. V usage is TRBV7-3 and J usage is TRBJ2-7; unclear D gene. This CDR3 has 13 residues. V gave up 1 base and J gave up 3 bases, with 7 bases separating them. From germline, CDR1 is SGHTA and CDR2 FQGTGA. In DNA form, the CDR3 reads TGTGCCAGCAGCTTAAATCCCAGCTACGAGCAGTACTTC. Encoded protein: CASSLNPSYEQYF.

A single count supports this clone. The chain joins TRBV4-2 to TRBJ2-5; TRBD2 agrees at 10 bases. The V gene end was trimmed by 6 bases and the J gene end by 0 bases; junction bases not matched to a gene: 7. The CDR3 has 16 amino acids. In germline, CDR1 is LGHNA, CDR2 YNFKEQ. The CDR3 coding sequence is TGTGCCAGCAGGCTAGCGGGGGCCTGGTACCAAGAGACCCAGTACTTC. Protein: CASRLAGAWYQETQYF.